The 28 T cell receptor beta chains listed next were all sequenced from one sample in a study of post-analysis software for immune sequencing data. Presence of unique molecular identifiers characterized the TCR beta cDNA libraries. TCRdb recomputed calls from the PCR reads with MiXCR, one row per CDR3 protein. The sample carries more than 500,000 distinct CDR3 sequences, under 40% recorded once. No antigens are known for them. Study-wide points: Relative to controls, patients had several TRBV segments at higher frequency, with TRBV5-6, TRBV5-1 and TRBV20-1 among these.

Sequenced material: blood. The receptors shown here come from a girl aged 2 to 17 with multiple sclerosis.

The chain combines TRBV12-3 or TRBV12-4 with TRBJ1-2; 9 bases map to TRBD1. V lost 5 bases and J lost 0; bases outside the gene matches: 7. The CDR3 totals 16 residues. CDR3 sequence reads: CASSPGQGGTNYGYTF. As DNA, the CDR3 is TGTGCCAGCAGTCCGGGACAGGGTGGAACTAACTATGGCTACACCTTC.

This clonotype was observed a handful of times. J is TRBJ1-2 and V is TRBV10-3; a possible D gene is TRBD1 (5 bases). The germline V gene encodes CDR1 ENHRY and CDR2 SYGVKD. V lost 9 bases and J 4 bases, leaving 12 bases between the germline ends. CDR3 size: 12 residues. Here the CDR3 DNA reads TGTGCCATATCGGGGCAGGCCTATGGCTACACCTTC. This gives the protein CAISGQAYGYTF.

This chain connects TRBV20-1 to TRBJ2-3, with a weak D call TRBD2 (5 bases). CDR1 is DFQATT, CDR2 SNEGSKA, per germline (reference sequence). V was cut by 0 bases and J by 0 bases, with 25 bases left in between. The CDR3 totals 20 residues. Written as DNA, the CDR3 is TGCAGTGCTAGAGATCTTTTTAATTGGGCGGGTAATACTAGCACAGATACGCAGTATTTT. Protein product: CSARDLFNWAGNTSTDTQYF.

The J gene is TRBJ2-2, the V gene TRBV5-1, with D perhaps matching TRBD2 (5 bases). Trimming took off 0 bases at V and 1 base at J, with 16 bases between the two ends. CDR3 size: 18 residues. CDR1 and CDR2 (germline): SGHRS, YFSETQ. CDR3 in amino acids: CASSLDPGLGLNTGELFF. The CDR3 nucleotides read TGCGCCAGCAGCTTGGACCCAGGACTGGGCTTGAACACCGGGGAGCTGTTTTTT.

This clonotype was observed many times. The chain has TRBV5-1 and TRBJ1-2, with a possible D match to TRBD1 (6 bases). Per germline, CDR1 SGHRS and CDR2 YFSETQ. This CDR3 spans 14 amino acids. Trimming cost V 4 bases and J 0 bases, with 10 bases left between them. CDR3 DNA sequence: TGCGCCAGCAGCACCGGGACAACTAACTATGGCTACACCTTC. Amino acid sequence: CASSTGTTNYGYTF.

The chain carries TRBV5-1 and TRBJ1-2; D remains ambiguous. The CDR3 length is 15 residues. V gave up 3 bases and J gave up 0 bases, with 12 bases separating them. The germline CDR1 and CDR2 sequences are SGHRS and YFSETQ. The CDR3, as DNA: TGCGCCAGCAGCTGGTCGGCAGGAACTAACTATGGCTACACCTTC. Translated, it gives CASSWSAGTNYGYTF.

In this sample, this clonotype turned up a few times. CDR3 DNA sequence: TGTGCCATCAGCCCCCGTAGTAGGGAGGAGGAGACCCAGTACTTC. Protein: CAISPRSREEETQYF. The chain joins TRBV10-3 to TRBJ2-7, with a tentative D call TRBD2 (6 bases). The DNA end is a closer match to TRBJ2-5, so the J assignment may be wrong. This CDR3 contains 15 residues. Germline V gives CDR1 ENHRY, CDR2 SYGVKD.

The sample holds a few counts of this clonotype. The rearrangement uses TRBV5-6 and TRBJ1-5; the D is unclear. Germline V gives CDR1 SGHDT, CDR2 YYEEEE. The CDR3 length is 15 residues. V lost 4 bases and J lost 0, with 11 bases in between. In DNA form, the CDR3 reads TGTGCCAGCAGCCCCGGGATCCTTAGCAATCAGCCCCAGCATTTT. Translating it yields CASSPGILSNQPQHF.

The V gene is TRBV20-1, the J gene TRBJ2-2; 8 nucleotides align to TRBD2. Germline CDR1 is DFQATT and CDR2 is SNEGSKA (reference sequence). Trimming removed 2 bases from V and 4 bases from J; junction bases left unmatched: 6. This CDR3 region has 15 residues. This CDR3 reads CSARIAGSGTGELFF. The CDR3 nucleotides are TGCAGTGCTAGAATAGCGGGGTCGGGCACCGGGGAGCTGTTTTTT.

Only a few counts were recorded for this clonotype. This chain uses TRBV7-3 with TRBJ1-1; weak D call: TRBD1 (5 bases). The CDR3 sequence is 17 residues long. Trimming took off 3 bases at V and 0 bases at J, with 17 bases between the two ends. Germline V lookup: CDR1 SGHTA, CDR2 FQGTGA. The CDR3 DNA is TGTGCCAGCAGCTTCTATCAGGGATTCACGATGAACACTGAAGCTTTCTTT. Translation gives CASSFYQGFTMNTEAFF.

The chain carries TRBV5-1 and TRBJ1-1; D gene uncertain. This CDR3 has 14 amino acids. Per germline, CDR1 SGHRS and CDR2 YFSETQ. The V end lost 3 bases, the J end lost 0 bases, and 9 bases lay between the germline ends. The CDR3 DNA reads TGCGCCAGCAGCTGGGGAGAAATGAACACTGAAGCTTTCTTT. It codes for CASSWGEMNTEAFF.

The V call is TRBV6-1, the J call TRBJ2-1; tentatively, D is TRBD1 (7 bases). The end of the DNA aligns better with TRBJ2-7, so the J call may be wrong. CDR3 length: 17 residues. CDR1 MNHNS and CDR2 SASEGT come from the germline V gene. The chain's CDR3 is CASSESAGGSSYNEQYF. For the CDR3, the DNA is TGTGCCAGCAGTGAATCGGCAGGGGGGAGCTCCTACAATGAGCAGTACTTC.

This clonotype was recorded at least ten times. CDR3 nucleotides: TGTGCCAGCAAGCCCGGGACAGGGCTGCTCTATGGCTACACCTTC. It translates to CASKPGTGLLYGYTF. The J gene is TRBJ1-2, the V gene TRBV12-3 or TRBV12-4; TRBD1 matches at 9 bases. V lost 7 bases to trimming and J lost 4 bases; unmatched junction nucleotides: 10. CDR3 length: 15 residues.

V gene TRBV6-1 combines with J gene TRBJ1-1; 8 bases align to TRBD1. The CDR3 has 17 amino acids. V trimming: 2 bases; J trimming: 5 bases; junction bases outside the gene matches: 13. CDR1 MNHNS and CDR2 SASEGT come from the germline V gene. The CDR3 sequence: CASSEYSGGPLGTEAFF. The CDR3 nucleotides read TGTGCCAGCAGTGAATATTCAGGGGGCCCATTGGGGACTGAAGCTTTCTTT.

This clonotype was counted only a few times. The rearrangement links TRBV3-1 to TRBJ1-1, with D perhaps matching TRBD1 (5 bases). This CDR3 region has 15 residues. Germline lookup yields CDR1 LGHDT and CDR2 YNNKEL (reference sequence). V was shortened by 3 bases and J by 0 bases, with 11 bases between the two germline ends. CDR3 residues: CASSHYGHMNTEAFF. Written as DNA, the CDR3 is TGTGCCAGCAGCCATTATGGACACATGAACACTGAAGCTTTCTTT.

The V call is TRBV4-1, the J call TRBJ2-2; TRBD2 matches at 8 bases. The CDR3 covers 19 residues. Per the germline V gene, CDR1 is MGHRA and CDR2 is YSYEKL. V dropped 1 base and J dropped 3; count of bases not matched to a gene: 13. The CDR3 reads CASSQARFGGGGHTGELFF. In DNA form, the CDR3 reads TGCGCCAGCAGCCAAGCTCGTTTTGGGGGCGGGGGGCACACCGGGGAGCTGTTTTTT.

This clonotype has just a few counts. The chain uses TRBV5-1 and TRBJ2-3; 8 bases map to TRBD2. This CDR3 region has 15 residues. Germline CDR1 reads SGHRS; CDR2 reads YFSETQ. Losses at the gene ends were 8 bases for V and 5 bases for J; bases not matched to a gene: 13. The CDR3 here is CASVDGGGLGDTQYF. DNA of the CDR3: TGCGCCAGTGTAGACGGCGGGGGGCTTGGAGATACGCAGTATTTT.

The V gene is TRBV5-1, the J gene TRBJ2-3, with 14 bases matching TRBD2. Unmatched junction bases numbered 7, after V lost 0 bases and J lost 4 bases. The CDR3 is 18 residues long. CDR1 is SGHRS, CDR2 YFSETQ, per germline. The CDR3 nucleotides are TGCGCCAGCAGCTTGGAGCCGGGACTAGCGGGGGTCCCAGATACGCAGTATTTT. It codes for CASSLEPGLAGVPDTQYF.

V and J are TRBV20-1 and TRBJ2-5, with 7 bases matching TRBD2. The J segment lost 5 bases and the V segment lost 0 bases, leaving 15 bases of the junction unmatched. The CDR3 loop spans 17 amino acids. The germline V gene encodes CDR1 DFQATT and CDR2 SNEGSKA (reference sequence). The CDR3, as DNA: TGCAGTGCTAGAGATTTCAGGGAGGGAGTCTTCACGGAGACCCAGTACTTC. Translated: CSARDFREGVFTETQYF.

The chain employs TRBV6-5 and TRBJ2-3; D remains ambiguous. V lost 8 bases and J 3 bases, leaving 9 bases between the germline ends. The germline gives CDR1 MNHEY, CDR2 SVGAGI. The CDR3 covers 12 residues. The CDR3 reads CASAGRTDTQYF. The CDR3 DNA sequence: TGTGCCAGCGCCGGCAGGACAGATACGCAGTATTTT.

The CDR3 sequence: CATSRDNKRTTSYEQYF. The CDR3 DNA follows: TGTGCCACCAGCAGAGATAATAAACGGACCACCTCCTACGAGCAGTACTTC. This chain connects TRBV15 to TRBJ2-7; D not certain. Trimming left V 0 bases short and J 0 bases short, with 15 bases between. From germline, CDR1 is LNHNV and CDR2 YYDKDF (reference sequence). The CDR3 extends over 17 amino acids.

This clonotype was observed a few times. The chain couples TRBV10-3 to TRBJ2-5; no reliable D call. V lost 3 bases, J lost 1 base, and 9 bases lay in between. The germline gives CDR1 ENHRY, CDR2 SYGVKD. The CDR3 has 14 amino acids. CDR3 in DNA: TGTGCCATCAGTGACCCAGGACCCCAAGAGACCCAGTACTTC. Translating it yields CAISDPGPQETQYF.

The chain carries TRBV6-1 and TRBJ1-6; TRBD1 matches 10 bases. Germline lookup yields CDR1 MNHNS and CDR2 SASEGT. The CDR3 length is 15 residues. V was clipped by 2 bases and J by 10 bases; unmatched bases: 5. CDR3 in DNA: TGTGCCAGCAGTGAAATGGGACAGGGGTGGTCACCCCTCCACTTT. Protein sequence: CASSEMGQGWSPLHF.

This sequence joins TRBV4-2 and TRBJ2-3, with D tentatively TRBD1 (8 bases). This CDR3 comprises 14 residues. Trimming stripped 9 bases from V and 3 bases from J, with 16 bases between. CDR1 is LGHNA, CDR2 YNFKEQ, per germline. CDR3 sequence: CASTGGALTDTQYF. The CDR3 nucleotides read TGTGCCAGTACAGGGGGGGCCTTAACAGATACGCAGTATTTT.

V is TRBV20-1 and J is TRBJ2-5; TRBD2 might be the D (6 bases). The ends were cut back, 3 bases at V and 11 bases at J, with 28 bases in the middle. There are 16 residues in the CDR3. Germline CDR1 and CDR2: DFQATT and SNEGSKA (reference sequence). CDR3 protein: CSASLIRGARAYGQYF. Here the CDR3 DNA reads TGCAGTGCTAGTCTGATTCGCGGGGCGAGAGCCTACGGGCAGTACTTC.

The gene calls are TRBV5-5 and TRBJ1-4; TRBD1 matches at 7 bases. With 1 base clipped from V and 3 bases from J, the junction kept 9 bases outside the gene matches. The CDR3 loop spans 17 amino acids. Germline V lookup: CDR1 SGHKS, CDR2 YYEKEE (reference sequence). In nucleotides, the CDR3 is TGTGCCAGCAGCTTGCACCTACGACAGGGACCTAATGAAAAACTGTTTTTT. Translated: CASSLHLRQGPNEKLFF.

Written as DNA, the CDR3 is TGTGCCAGCAGCTTAGTTGGGACAGGGGGGTTGAACACTGAAGCTTTCTTT. Translated: CASSLVGTGGLNTEAFF. This sequence joins TRBV7-2 and TRBJ1-1, with 11 bases identical to TRBD1. The germline CDR1 and CDR2 sequences are SGHTA and FQGNSA. Losses at the gene ends were 1 base for V and 0 bases for J; bases not matched to a gene: 4. The CDR3 has 17 amino acids.

J is TRBJ2-3 and V is TRBV20-1; the match to TRBD2 covers 7 bases. The CDR3 is made up of 15 amino acids. Germline V gene lookup returns CDR1 DFQATT and CDR2 SNEGSKA (reference sequence). V was pared by 6 bases and J by 0 bases, with 9 bases of the junction left unmatched. Here the CDR3 DNA reads TGCAGTGCCACCGTAGCGGGCCCAAGCACAGATACGCAGTATTTT. Its translation is CSATVAGPSTDTQYF.